The clone carrying this TCR beta chain was recorded once. What it binds is unknown. This record belongs to a study of OX40 agonist ivuxolimab in advanced cancers. Study-level background: In three patients, partial responses were observed, one with hepatocellular carcinoma and two with cutaneous melanoma.

The V and J ends lost 5 bases and 0 bases, in that order; junction bases with no gene match: 3. Germline-derived CDR1 and CDR2 are MDHEN and SYDVKM. This CDR3 spans 15 amino acids. TCRdb's table, derived via immunoSEQ multiplex PCR, lists solely in-frame clones and lacks some. The sample lists more than 25,000 clones, around 88% occurring once. Study observations and caveats: Dosing at 0.1 to 3.0 mg/kg was accompanied by clonal expansion of CD4+ and CD8+ blood T cells by week 6.

Sequenced here: CD4+ or CD8+ T cells sorted from blood, sampled in a trial of the OX40 agonist ivuxolimab. The source is an adult with an advanced solid tumor such as melanoma, head and neck, liver or kidney cancer. The chain employs TRBV28 and TRBJ1-3, with 8 positions matching TRBD1. CDR3 sequence: CASSLTGDSGNTIYF. CDR3 nucleotide sequence: TGTGCCAGCAGTCTGACAGGGGACTCTGGAAACACCATATATTTT. Drawing the rest from reference TRBV28 and TRBJ1-3, the complete variable domain is DVKVTQSSRYLVKRTGEKVFLECVQDMDHENMFWYRQDPGLGLRLIYFSYDVKMKEKGDIPEGYSVSREKKERFSLILESASTNQTSMYLCASSLTGDSGNTIYFGEGSWLTVV.